This T cell receptor beta chain appears in the sequencing data of a study of blood T cell repertoires in COVID-19. How the authors handled the data: Reference gene primer amplification in the assay estimated nucleated cell counts. Repertoires were generated with immunoSEQ multiplex PCR, while TCRdb's copy carries only in-frame clones and drops some. The V and J calls and clone size come from that table; D and trimming were worked out from the DNA. Here the sample spans about 380,000 clones, about 88% being singletons. Recovered Cohort 3 donors showed two negative PCRs, clearance, or symptom resolution. The CDR3 runs 15 residues. Germline CDR1 reads SGHNT; CDR2 reads YYREEE (reference sequence). V gave up 0 bases and J gave up 4 bases; unmatched junction bases: 5.

What was sequenced was PBMCs or T cells enriched from blood (not recorded which). This clonotype originated in a woman under 30 who had recovered from COVID-19. This rearrangement joins TRBV5-4 to TRBJ2-5, with 8 positions matching TRBD2. The CDR3 sequence is CASSLALAGGETQYF. The CDR3 DNA follows: TGTGCCAGCAGCTTGGCCCTGGCGGGAGGAGAGACCCAGTACTTC.